Below are 20 T cell receptor beta chains sequenced from a single sample in a study of T-cell reconstitution after alpha-beta-depleted transplantation in children. Preparing the TCRbeta library involved the use of unique molecular identifiers. TCRdb reprocessed the PCR reads with MiXCR, giving one entry per CDR3 protein. The data show approximately 50,000 distinct CDR3 sequences, with 40% to 60% seen just once and more than 30% held by the top ten. The source was peripheral blood, collected before TCRalphabeta/CD19-depleted stem cell transplant. The receptors here all came from a boy younger than two with SCID, due to receive a stem cell transplant.

This clonotype was recorded a few times. V gene TRBV27 combines with J gene TRBJ2-3; maybe TRBD1 (6 bases). This CDR3 has 19 residues. Trimming left V 0 bases short and J 5 bases short, with 24 bases between. From germline, CDR1 is MNHEY and CDR2 SMNVEV (reference sequence). CDR3 nucleotides: TGTGCCAGCAGTTTATCGGCGTTGCATGTTGGGGGCGCGGGAGATACGCAGTATTTT. Translated, it gives CASSLSALHVGGAGDTQYF.

The chain combines TRBV6-5 with TRBJ2-1; possibly TRBD2 for D (6 bases). Germline-derived CDR1 and CDR2 are MNHEY and SVGAGI. The CDR3 extends over 13 amino acids. V was cut by 0 bases and J by 6 bases, with 6 bases left in between. This chain's CDR3 is CASSYSRGNEQFF. CDR3 sequence (DNA): TGTGCCAGCAGTTACTCGCGGGGCAATGAGCAGTTCTTC.

The chain combines TRBV19 with TRBJ2-7, with D possibly TRBD1 on 6 matching bases. The CDR3 sequence is 13 residues long. The germline V and J ends were trimmed by 6 bases and 3 bases, with 12 bases remaining between them. Per germline, CDR1 LNHDA and CDR2 SQIVND (reference sequence). This chain's CDR3 is CASSPGHNYEQYF. CDR3 DNA sequence: TGTGCCAGTAGCCCGGGACATAACTACGAGCAGTACTTC.

The rearrangement links TRBV21-1 to TRBJ2-4; TRBD1 is taken as the D call from the table, unchecked against the DNA. TRBV21-1 constitutes a pseudogene. The CDR3 is made up of 16 amino acids. Here the CDR3 DNA reads TGTGCCAGCAGCAATCGGGGCAGCCTAGCCAAAAACATTCAGTACTTC. The encoded protein is CASSNRGSLAKNIQYF.

The rearrangement links TRBV27 to TRBJ2-1, with TRBD2 matching 7 bases. Trimming cost V 2 bases and J 0 bases; bases outside gene matches: 4. From germline, CDR1 is MNHEY and CDR2 SMNVEV (reference sequence). The CDR3 totals 16 residues. The CDR3 nucleotides are TGTGCCAGCAGTTTAAACGGGGGGAGCTCCTACAATGAGCAGTTCTTC. It specifies CASSLNGGSSYNEQFF.

This clonotype was detected a few times. The chain is built from TRBV14 and TRBJ2-2; D not certain. Germline loops: CDR1 SGHDN, CDR2 FVKESK. V was pared by 0 bases and J by 3 bases, with 8 bases between. The CDR3 spans 15 residues. CDR3 DNA sequence: TGTGCCAGCAGCCAAGAGTGGGCCTACACCGGGGAGCTGTTTTTT. Translating gives CASSQEWAYTGELFF.

The table lists this clonotype with a few counts. V gene TRBV6-1 combines with J gene TRBJ1-2; 7 bases fit TRBD1. This CDR3 region has 13 residues. Germline-derived CDR1 and CDR2 are MNHNS and SASEGT. J lost 4 bases, V lost 7 bases, and 6 bases had no gene match. This chain's CDR3 is CASNIGGSYGYTF. For the CDR3, the DNA is TGTGCCAGCAACATAGGGGGCAGCTATGGCTACACCTTC.

The rearrangement uses TRBV20-1 and TRBJ1-1; no clear D gene. Trimming removed 3 bases at V and 1 base at J, with 12 bases between. In germline, CDR1 is DFQATT, CDR2 SNEGSKA (reference sequence). The CDR3 is 14 amino acids. The CDR3 nucleotides read TGCAGTGCTAGCCCTTTTTGGACGAACACTGAAGCTTTCTTT. It codes for CSASPFWTNTEAFF.

This chain uses TRBV18 with TRBJ1-5; D might be TRBD1 (6 bases). Germline V gene data show CDR1 as KGHSH and CDR2 as LQKENI. The CDR3 totals 17 residues. V lost 3 bases to trimming and J lost 1 base, with 16 bases between them. This chain's CDR3 is CASSPWTDPQSNQPQHF. The CDR3 bases are TGTGCCAGCTCACCCTGGACAGATCCCCAAAGCAATCAGCCCCAGCATTTT.

This clonotype was observed a few times. The V call is TRBV6-5, the J call TRBJ2-7; TRBD1 matches 8 bases. CDR1 is MNHEY, CDR2 SVGAGI, per germline. V shed 4 bases, J shed 7 bases, and the junction held 9 bases outside the gene matches. The CDR3 runs 14 residues. DNA of the CDR3: TGTGCCAGCAGTTCAGGGACAGGTAAAGGGGAGCAGTACTTC. Translation gives CASSSGTGKGEQYF.

J is TRBJ2-7 and V is TRBV18; 8 nucleotides line up with TRBD2. The CDR3 has 17 amino acids. The J segment lost 0 bases and the V segment lost 5 bases, leaving 12 bases of the junction unmatched. In germline, CDR1 is KGHSH, CDR2 LQKENI. The CDR3 DNA is TGTGCCAGCTCAGAACTCGCGGGGGGCCTGAGCTCCTACGAGCAGTACTTC. It encodes CASSELAGGLSSYEQYF.

This sequence joins TRBV7-2 and TRBJ2-5, with D uncertain. The CDR3 is made up of 12 amino acids. Trimming took off 0 bases at V and 5 bases at J, with 4 bases between the two ends. Looked up from germline, CDR1 is SGHTA and CDR2 is FQGNSA. The CDR3 protein is CASSLAPETQYF. The CDR3 nucleotides are TGTGCCAGCAGCTTAGCTCCTGAGACCCAGTACTTC.

This clonotype was detected only once. The chain combines TRBV11-3 with TRBJ1-1; 7 bases map to TRBD1. The V segment lost 5 bases and the J segment 9 bases; nucleotides outside the gene matches: 6. The CDR3 is 12 residues long. In germline, CDR1 is SGHNT, CDR2 YENEEA. CDR3 DNA sequence: TGTGCCAGCAGCGTACAGGGGTCGCAAGCTTTCTTT. This translates into CASSVQGSQAFF.

The CDR3 sequence is CASSSPGQGVYEQYF. The CDR3 DNA follows: TGTGCCAGCAGTTCACCGGGACAGGGAGTCTACGAGCAGTACTTC. The chain combines TRBV6-5 with TRBJ2-7; 9 nucleotides match TRBD1. The CDR3 contains 15 residues. Germline loops: CDR1 MNHEY, CDR2 SVGAGI. Losses at the gene ends were 4 bases for V and 3 bases for J; bases not matched to a gene: 7.

This clonotype was counted between two and nine times. The V and J genes are TRBV5-5 and TRBJ2-3; 12 bases line up with TRBD1. Germline lookup yields CDR1 SGHKS and CDR2 YYEKEE (reference sequence). This CDR3 spans 14 amino acids. The junction had 2 bases not matched to a gene; V was cut back by 3 bases and J by 6 bases. CDR3 nucleotides: TGTGCCAGCAGCTCCGGGACAGGGGGCGATACGCAGTATTTT. Translating it yields CASSSGTGGDTQYF.

V gene TRBV9 combines with J gene TRBJ2-7; D is undetermined. The germline gives CDR1 SGDLS, CDR2 YYNGEE. The V gene lost 4 bases and the J gene lost 0 bases, with 11 bases spanning the gap. This CDR3 contains 14 residues. The CDR3 reads CASSPQTSSYEQYF. In DNA form, the CDR3 reads TGTGCCAGCAGCCCTCAGACATCCTCCTACGAGCAGTACTTC. The full variable domain, with the rest looked up from reference TRBV9 and TRBJ2-7, is DSGVTQTPKHLITATGQRVTLRCSPRSGDLSVYWYQQSLDQGLQFLIQYYNGEERAKGNILERFSAQQFPDLHSELNLSSLELGDSALYFCASSPQTSSYEQYFGPGTRLTVT.

This clonotype has a handful of counts. The V gene is TRBV5-4, the J gene TRBJ2-7, with D perhaps TRBD1 or TRBD2 (5 bases each). Germline V gene data show CDR1 as SGHNT and CDR2 as YYREEE (reference sequence). The CDR3 length is 14 residues. V was pared by 10 bases and J by 2 bases, with 19 bases between. CDR3 coding DNA: TGTGCCTCAGCTCTGAGGGACCGCCCCTACGAGCAGTACTTC. It codes for CASALRDRPYEQYF.

The chain has TRBV5-1 and TRBJ2-3; D may be TRBD1 or TRBD2 (5 bases each). Germline V gene data show CDR1 as SGHRS and CDR2 as YFSETQ. Trimming took off 4 bases at V and 6 bases at J, with 12 bases between the two ends. This CDR3 has 13 amino acids. CDR3 nucleotides: TGCGCCAGCAGCCGGGACCTCGTTGATACGCAGTATTTT. Protein sequence: CASSRDLVDTQYF.

This clonotype was recorded a few times. The CDR3 DNA reads as TGCGCCAGCAGCATCAGCGGGGGGCCCCCCTACGAGCAGTACTTC. Its protein product is CASSISGGPPYEQYF. V is TRBV5-1 and J is TRBJ2-7; 9 positions match TRBD2. J gave up 2 bases and V 4 bases, and 7 bases lay outside the gene matches. Germline loops: CDR1 SGHRS, CDR2 YFSETQ. CDR3 length equals 15 residues.

This chain uses TRBV12-3 or TRBV12-4 with TRBJ1-2, with 9 bases lining up with TRBD1. Trimming removed 5 bases from V and 4 bases from J; junction bases left unmatched: 8. The CDR3 covers 15 residues. CDR3 coding DNA: TGTGCCAGCAGTGGACCGGGACAGGGTGTCTATGGCTACACCTTC. Translation: CASSGPGQGVYGYTF.